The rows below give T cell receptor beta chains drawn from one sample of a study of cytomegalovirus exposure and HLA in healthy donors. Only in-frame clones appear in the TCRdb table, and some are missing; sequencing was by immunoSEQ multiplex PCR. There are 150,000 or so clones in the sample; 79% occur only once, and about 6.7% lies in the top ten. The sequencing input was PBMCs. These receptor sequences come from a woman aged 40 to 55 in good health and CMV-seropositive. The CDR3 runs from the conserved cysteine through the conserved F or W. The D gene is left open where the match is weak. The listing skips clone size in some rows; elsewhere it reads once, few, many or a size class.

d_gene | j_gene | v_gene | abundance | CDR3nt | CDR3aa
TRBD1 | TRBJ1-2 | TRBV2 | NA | TGTGCCAGCATGGACAGGGAGGAGTATGGCTACACCTTC | CASMDREEYGYTF
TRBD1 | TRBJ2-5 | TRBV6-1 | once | TGTGCCAGCAGGATCGCCGGGACAGGGGGGGGGACCCAGTACTTC | CASRIAGTGGGTQYF
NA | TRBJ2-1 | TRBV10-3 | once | TGTGCCACCGCTAGCGACTCCTACAATGAGCAGTTCTTC | CATASDSYNEQFF
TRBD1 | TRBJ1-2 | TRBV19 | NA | TGTGCCAGTAGGACTGGGCGGACAGGGGGCGTTGGCTACACCTTC | CASRTGRTGGVGYTF
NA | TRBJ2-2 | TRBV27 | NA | TGTGCCACCCGAGATCGACAAGTTAAAGCCGGGGAGCTGTTTTTT | CATRDRQVKAGELFF
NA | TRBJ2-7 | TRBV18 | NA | TGTGCCAGCTCACCACCTTTATCAGGGATAGAGGACTACGAGCAGTACTTC | CASSPPLSGIEDYEQYF
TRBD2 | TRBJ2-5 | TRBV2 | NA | TGTGCCAGCACTTGGAGCGGGGGGGCTCAGGAGACCCAGTACTTC | CASTWSGGAQETQYF
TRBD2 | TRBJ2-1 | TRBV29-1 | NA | TGCAGCGTTGTTGCTAGCGGGGGGGCCTACAATGAGCAGTTCTTC | CSVVASGGAYNEQFF
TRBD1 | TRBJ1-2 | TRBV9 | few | TGTGCCAGCAGCAGACAGGGAGGAAACTATGGCTACACCTTC | CASSRQGGNYGYTF
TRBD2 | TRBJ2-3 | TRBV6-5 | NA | TGTGCCAGCAGTGCCCGGGGACTAAGCACAGATACGCAGTATTTT | CASSARGLSTDTQYF
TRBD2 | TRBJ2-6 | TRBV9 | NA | TGTGCCAGCAGCGTAGAAGGAGCGGGGCCCCCTGGGGCCAACGTCCTGACTTTC | CASSVEGAGPPGANVLTF